The 7 T cell receptor beta chains below all came from one sample that was sequenced in a study of T cells of healthy individuals. Each CDR3 protein gets one entry after TCRdb re-called the 5' RACE reads with MiXCR. The sample includes 65,000 to 95,000 distinct CDR3 sequences, about 4.8% seen only once; the top ten take 7.5%. These receptors were taken from a female donor in good health.

The V and J genes are TRBV2 and TRBJ1-2; 7 nucleotides align to TRBD1. The length of the CDR3 is 14 residues. The trim removed 8 bases at V and 7 bases at J, leaving 13 bases unmatched. Germline CDR1 and CDR2: SNHLY and FYNNEI. The CDR3 DNA is TGTGCCAGCTTAACACCCGGGACAGAATCTGGCTACACCTTC. It codes for CASLTPGTESGYTF.

This clonotype was counted at least ten times. The rearrangement links TRBV6-5 to TRBJ1-5, with D unclear. V lost 5 bases, J lost 3 bases, and 8 bases lay in between. This CDR3 has 13 residues. Germline V CDR1 and CDR2: MNHEY, SVGAGI. DNA for the CDR3: TGTGCCAGCAGTCCCCGATTCAATCAGCCCCAGCATTTT. This codes for CASSPRFNQPQHF.

This clonotype was counted at least ten times. This chain uses TRBV30 with TRBJ2-3; D remains ambiguous. Germline V lookup: CDR1 GTSNPN, CDR2 SVGIG (reference sequence). The ends were cut back, 3 bases at V and 1 base at J, with 11 bases in the middle. The CDR3 is made up of 14 amino acids. CDR3 sequence (DNA): TGTGCCTGGAGAGTGGTGGGCCGCACAGATACGCAGTATTTT. This encodes CAWRVVGRTDTQYF.

As concerns this clonotype: This sequence may be a read error, since a much larger clone differs from it by one base. The rearrangement joins TRBV29-1 to TRBJ1-1; tentative D call: TRBD1 (5 bases). Trimming took 4 bases from V and 4 from J, leaving 22 bases between them. The CDR3 sequence is 16 residues long. Germline CDR1 is SQVTM and CDR2 is ANQGSEA. CDR3: CSVALPVKIGGTEAFF. The CDR3 region has the DNA TGCAGCGTTGCCCTCCCTGTTAAAATTGGGGGCACTGAAGCTTTCTTT.

This clonotype was counted ten times or more. The chain joins TRBV24-1 to TRBJ2-3; D remains ambiguous. The germline V and J ends were trimmed by 3 bases and 0 bases, with 3 bases remaining between them. In germline, CDR1 is KGHDR, CDR2 SFDVKD. The CDR3 is 13 amino acids. This CDR3 is CATSDPSTDTQYF. CDR3 nucleotides: TGTGCCACCAGTGATCCTAGCACAGATACGCAGTATTTT.

V gene TRBV28 combines with J gene TRBJ2-1; tentatively, D is TRBD1 (5 bases). Trimming cost V 3 bases and J 0 bases, with 9 bases left between them. Per germline, CDR1 MDHEN and CDR2 SYDVKM. The CDR3 consists of 15 residues. The CDR3 DNA sequence: TGTGCCAGCAGTTTCGCCAGGGACTCCTACAATGAGCAGTTCTTC. Amino acids: CASSFARDSYNEQFF.

The rearrangement joins TRBV19 to TRBJ2-3; 10 nucleotides agree with TRBD2. The V gene's germline CDR1 is LNHDA and CDR2 SQIVND (reference sequence). V dropped 5 bases and J dropped 4; count of bases not matched to a gene: 6. The CDR3 sequence is 15 residues long. CDR3 loop: CASSSSGRAADTQYF. Here the CDR3 DNA reads TGTGCCAGTAGTTCAAGCGGGAGGGCGGCAGATACGCAGTATTTT.